This TCR beta chain was observed in a study of monozygotic twins with cystic fibrosis. Study-wide context: Around 3 micrograms of fragmented DNA underwent roughly 16 PCR cycles for library preparation.

Whole-study findings and limits: Low clonality (median around 0.0095) suggested a mostly naive repertoire. In 13 of 16 pairs, V gene usage was closest to the co-twin's. Unrelated CF individuals shared fewer identical clonotypes than monozygotic CF twins.

Profiled with immunoSEQ multiplex PCR; TCRdb holds only in-frame clones, not every one. The data contain 30,000 or so clones, over 60% of them singletons. Trimming stripped 0 bases from V and 4 bases from J, with 22 bases between. Germline V gene data show CDR1 as MGHRA and CDR2 as YSYEKL. The CDR3 runs to 18 residues. Points on this clone: Its antigen is currently unknown.

Material for sequencing was blood. This TCR came from a girl between 5 and 17 years old with cystic fibrosis. The chain has TRBV4-1 and TRBJ2-7; tentative D call: TRBD1 (6 bases). The CDR3 loop reads CASSQDGSPGLGAYEQYF. The DNA of the CDR3 is TGCGCCAGCAGCCAAGATGGGAGCCCGGGGTTGGGGGCTTACGAGCAGTACTTC.